Presented here are 17 T cell receptor beta chains from one specimen sequenced in a study of identical twins. TCRdb processed the 5' RACE reads anew with MiXCR; each CDR3 protein has one entry. There are about 920,000 distinct CDR3 sequences in the sample; over 9% occur only once, and around 1.6% lies in the top ten. This sample also appeared in a second study, on yellow fever vaccine responses in identical twins.

Source material: PBMCs. These receptors were taken from a woman aged 18-35 years in good health.

This clonotype was recorded many times. The chain employs TRBV25-1 and TRBJ2-2, with a tentative D call TRBD1 (5 bases). Trimming took 8 bases from V and 1 from J, leaving 11 bases between them. The CDR3 runs to 14 residues. Germline values: CDR1 MGHDK, CDR2 SYGVNS. The CDR3, as DNA: TGTGCCAGCGGATGGGGCTGGAACACCGGGGAGCTGTTTTTT. Encoded protein: CASGWGWNTGELFF.

The gene calls are TRBV28 and TRBJ1-1, with 8 bases fitting TRBD1. The CDR3 runs to 14 residues. Germline V CDR1 and CDR2: MDHEN, SYDVKM. The trim removed 6 bases at V and 7 bases at J, leaving 10 bases unmatched. CDR3 protein: CASSRPGQGVEAFF. The DNA for the CDR3 is TGTGCCAGCAGCCGACCTGGACAGGGCGTTGAAGCTTTCTTT.

This clonotype appeared a few times. The chain links TRBV28 to TRBJ2-7, with 11 positions matching TRBD2. Germline V CDR1 and CDR2: MDHEN, SYDVKM. The CDR3 runs to 17 residues. With 6 bases clipped from V and 0 bases from J, the junction kept 10 bases outside the gene matches. This CDR3 reads CASSGRLAGLFSYEQYV. The CDR3 DNA reads as TGTGCCAGCAGCGGAAGACTAGCGGGGCTTTTCTCCTACGAGCAGTACGTC.

In its sample, this clonotype was seen a few times. CDR3 bases: TGCAGTGCTGCTGGGGCGGGAGCATATATTGAGCAGTTCTTC. Its translation is CSAAGAGAYIEQFF. The V gene is TRBV20-1, the J gene TRBJ2-1; 7 nucleotides agree with TRBD2. The V gene end was trimmed by 5 bases and the J gene end by 9 bases; junction bases not matched to a gene: 13. The CDR3 consists of 14 residues. Germline CDR1 reads DFQATT; CDR2 reads SNEGSKA (reference sequence).

This clonotype was detected a few times. The gene calls are TRBV5-1 and TRBJ2-1; no definite D call. The CDR3 contains 14 residues. Germline-derived CDR1 and CDR2 are SGHRS and YFSETQ. Trimming left V 6 bases short and J 2 bases short, with 12 bases between. The CDR3 DNA sequence: TGCGCCAGCACGCAATATCAACCCTACAATGAGCAGTTCTTC. Its protein product is CASTQYQPYNEQFF.

This clonotype was seen more than once but under ten times. J is TRBJ2-1 and V is TRBV7-9; D might be TRBD2 (5 bases). Germline assignment: CDR1 SEHNR and CDR2 FQNEAQ (reference sequence). The CDR3 length is 15 residues. Trimming stripped 5 bases from V and 7 bases from J, with 18 bases between. The chain's CDR3 is CASSPGVQAANEQFF. The CDR3 DNA sequence: TGTGCCAGCAGCCCCGGGGTTCAAGCGGCTAATGAGCAGTTCTTC.

This clonotype was observed a handful of times. The CDR3 region is CASSRDTSFGTHGYTF. As DNA, the CDR3 is TGTGCCAGCAGTCGGGACACATCCTTCGGGACACATGGCTACACCTTC. V is TRBV25-1 and J is TRBJ1-2; D perhaps matches TRBD1 (6 bases). The CDR3 extends over 16 amino acids. Trimming pared 5 bases from V and 6 bases from J, leaving 22 bases between. The germline V gene has CDR1 MGHDK and CDR2 SYGVNS.

This clonotype was seen ten or more times. The chain combines TRBV27 with TRBJ2-1; D call uncertain. The CDR3 contains 13 residues. The V and J ends lost 6 bases and 5 bases respectively, with 11 bases between them. The germline gives CDR1 MNHEY, CDR2 SMNVEV (reference sequence). CDR3: CASSLGPNNEQFF. The CDR3 nucleotides read TGTGCCAGCAGCTTAGGGCCCAACAATGAGCAGTTCTTC.

This clonotype appeared once. CDR3 region: CASSPRGTQHNEQFF. Written as DNA, the CDR3 is TGTGCCAGCAGCCCGAGGGGGACGCAACACAATGAGCAGTTCTTC. The rearrangement links TRBV7-9 to TRBJ2-1; possible D gene TRBD1, 6 bases. The CDR3 is 15 residues long. CDR1 SEHNR and CDR2 FQNEAQ come from the germline V gene (reference sequence). V lost 5 bases and J 5 bases, leaving 16 bases between the germline ends.

This clonotype was seen only a few times. The CDR3 coding sequence is TGCGCCAGCAGCAGTATTTCGGGGGGGGAAGTTCAGTACTTC. It specifies CASSSISGGEVQYF. The chain couples TRBV4-1 to TRBJ2-4, with TRBD2 matching 8 bases. Germline loops: CDR1 MGHRA, CDR2 YSYEKL. There are 14 residues in the CDR3. The junction had 11 bases not matched to a gene; V was cut back by 5 bases and J by 11 bases.

Ten or more counts support this clonotype. The CDR3 DNA follows: TGCAGTGCTAGGCTAGCGGGCTTTATTAAACAAGAGACCCAGTACTTC. This translates into CSARLAGFIKQETQYF. This sequence joins TRBV20-1 and TRBJ2-5; 8 bases agree with TRBD2. The CDR3 totals 16 residues. The germline gives CDR1 DFQATT, CDR2 SNEGSKA (reference sequence). With 3 bases clipped from V and 2 bases from J, the junction kept 11 bases outside the gene matches.

The rearrangement joins TRBV29-1 to TRBJ1-1; D might be TRBD1 (5 bases). Germline CDR1 and CDR2: SQVTM and ANQGSEA. V lost 4 bases, J lost 6 bases, and 15 bases lay in between. The CDR3 is made up of 13 amino acids. CDR3 sequence: CSVVPLTGAEAFF. CDR3 bases: TGCAGCGTTGTCCCCCTGACGGGGGCTGAAGCTTTCTTT.

J is TRBJ2-2 and V is TRBV12-3 or TRBV12-4; 15 nucleotides line up with TRBD2. The CDR3 runs to 17 residues. J was trimmed by 5 bases and V by 7 bases; bases with no gene match: 8. The CDR3 DNA follows: TGTGCCAGCACCTCTCCCGGGACTAGCGGGAGGACCGGGGAGCTGTTTTTT. Amino acids: CASTSPGTSGRTGELFF.

CDR3 sequence: CSASGTSTNEQFF. The CDR3 coding sequence is TGCAGTGCTAGTGGGACTAGCACGAATGAGCAGTTCTTC. The chain is built from TRBV20-1 and TRBJ2-1; 9 bases are a match to TRBD2. The V gene end was trimmed by 3 bases and the J gene end by 7 bases; junction bases not matched to a gene: 4. There are 13 residues in the CDR3. Germline lookup yields CDR1 DFQATT and CDR2 SNEGSKA (reference sequence).

The chain links TRBV3-1 to TRBJ2-7; 9 bases line up with TRBD1. This CDR3 has 16 residues. CDR1 and CDR2 (germline): LGHDT, YNNKEL (reference sequence). J lost 2 bases, V lost 0 bases, and 5 bases had no gene match. For the CDR3, the DNA is TGTGCCAGCAGCCAAGATCTAGGACAGGGGACCTACGAGCAGTACTTC. It translates to CASSQDLGQGTYEQYF.

The J gene is TRBJ1-2, the V gene TRBV12-3 or TRBV12-4; 8 nucleotides line up with TRBD1. The CDR3 spans 16 residues. V lost 4 bases to trimming and J lost 3 bases; unmatched junction nucleotides: 10. The CDR3 loop reads CASSWDRTKLDYGYTF. CDR3 in DNA: TGTGCCAGCAGTTGGGACAGGACAAAGCTGGACTATGGCTACACCTTC.

This clonotype was counted only a few times. The CDR3 loop is CASSQDGLAQETQYF. The CDR3 region has the DNA TGTGCCAGCAGCCAAGATGGGCTTGCGCAAGAGACCCAGTACTTC. This chain links TRBV3-1 with TRBJ2-5; D ambiguous. V was trimmed by 0 bases and J by 2 bases, leaving 10 bases between them. CDR1 and CDR2 from the germline V gene are LGHDT and YNNKEL (reference sequence). The CDR3 has 15 residues.